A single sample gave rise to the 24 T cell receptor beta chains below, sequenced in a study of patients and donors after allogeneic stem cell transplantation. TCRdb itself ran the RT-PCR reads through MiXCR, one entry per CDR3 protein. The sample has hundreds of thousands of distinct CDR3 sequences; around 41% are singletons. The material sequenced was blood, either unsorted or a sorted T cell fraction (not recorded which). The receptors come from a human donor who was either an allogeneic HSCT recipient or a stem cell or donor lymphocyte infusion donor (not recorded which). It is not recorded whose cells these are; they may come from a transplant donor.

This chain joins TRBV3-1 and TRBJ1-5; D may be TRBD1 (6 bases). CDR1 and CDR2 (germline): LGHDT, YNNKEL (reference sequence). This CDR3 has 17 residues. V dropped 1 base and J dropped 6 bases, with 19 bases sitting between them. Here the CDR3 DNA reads TGTGCCAGCAGCCAAGGGAATATAGGCAGGGGACCTCAGCCCCAGCATTTT. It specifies CASSQGNIGRGPQPQHF.

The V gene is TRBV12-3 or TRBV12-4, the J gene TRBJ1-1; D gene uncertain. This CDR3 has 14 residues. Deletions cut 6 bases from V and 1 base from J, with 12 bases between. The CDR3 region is CASSPRNSNTEAFF. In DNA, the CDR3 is TGTGCCAGCAGCCCTAGGAATTCGAACACTGAAGCTTTCTTT.

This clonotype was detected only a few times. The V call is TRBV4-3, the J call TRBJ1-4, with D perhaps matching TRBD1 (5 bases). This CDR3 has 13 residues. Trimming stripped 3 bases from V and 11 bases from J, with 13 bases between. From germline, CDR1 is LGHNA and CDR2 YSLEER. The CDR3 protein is CASSHFKGTKLFF. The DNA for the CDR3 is TGCGCCAGCAGCCACTTCAAGGGGACTAAACTGTTTTTT.

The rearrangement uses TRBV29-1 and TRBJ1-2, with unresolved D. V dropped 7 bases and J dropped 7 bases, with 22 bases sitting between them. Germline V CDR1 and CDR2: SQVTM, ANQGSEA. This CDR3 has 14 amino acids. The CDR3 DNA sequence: TGCAGCGCTTCAAACGCGGGAGCGGCAAGTGGCTACACCTTC. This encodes CSASNAGAASGYTF.

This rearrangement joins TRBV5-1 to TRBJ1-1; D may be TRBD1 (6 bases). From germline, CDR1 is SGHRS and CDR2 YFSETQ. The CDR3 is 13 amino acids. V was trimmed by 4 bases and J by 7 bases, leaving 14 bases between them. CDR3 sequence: CASSIQGSYEAFF. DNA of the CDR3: TGCGCCAGCAGCATACAGGGTTCGTATGAAGCTTTCTTT.

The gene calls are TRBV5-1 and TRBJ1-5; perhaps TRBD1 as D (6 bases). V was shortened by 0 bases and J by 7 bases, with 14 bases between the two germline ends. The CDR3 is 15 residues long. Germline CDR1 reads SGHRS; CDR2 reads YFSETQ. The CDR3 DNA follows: TGCGCCAGCAGCTTGGCCGGGGGCCGGGGCCAGCCCCAGCATTTT. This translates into CASSLAGGRGQPQHF.

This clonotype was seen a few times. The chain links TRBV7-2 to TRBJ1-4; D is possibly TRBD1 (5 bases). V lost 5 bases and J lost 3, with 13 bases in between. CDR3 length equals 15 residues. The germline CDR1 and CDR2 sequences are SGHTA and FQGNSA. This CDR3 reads CASSQPGKANEKLFF. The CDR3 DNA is TGTGCCAGCAGCCAACCAGGGAAGGCTAATGAAAAACTGTTTTTT.

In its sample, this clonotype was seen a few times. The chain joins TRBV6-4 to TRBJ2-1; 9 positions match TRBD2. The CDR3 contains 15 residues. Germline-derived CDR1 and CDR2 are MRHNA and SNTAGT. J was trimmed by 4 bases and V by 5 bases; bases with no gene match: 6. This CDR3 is CASSKVAGAYNEQFF. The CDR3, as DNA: TGTGCCAGCAGTAAGGTAGCGGGGGCTTACAATGAGCAGTTCTTC.

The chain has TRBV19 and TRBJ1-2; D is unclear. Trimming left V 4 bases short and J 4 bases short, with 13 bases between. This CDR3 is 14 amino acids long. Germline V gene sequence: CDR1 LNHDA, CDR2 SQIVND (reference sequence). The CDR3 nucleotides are TGTGCCAGTAGTAAAGACTGGGGAAGCTATGGCTACACCTTC. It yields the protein CASSKDWGSYGYTF.

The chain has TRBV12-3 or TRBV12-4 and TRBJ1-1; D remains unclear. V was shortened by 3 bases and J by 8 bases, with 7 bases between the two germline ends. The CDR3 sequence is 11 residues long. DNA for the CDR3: TGTGCCAGCAGTTTGAAAGGGGAAGCTTTCTTT. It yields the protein CASSLKGEAFF.

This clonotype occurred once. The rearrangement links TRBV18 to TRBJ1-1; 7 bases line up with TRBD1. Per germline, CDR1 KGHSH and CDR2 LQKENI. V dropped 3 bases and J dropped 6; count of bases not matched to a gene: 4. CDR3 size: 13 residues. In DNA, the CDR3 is TGTGCCAGCTCACCTATGGGACAGCCTGAAGCTTTCTTT. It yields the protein CASSPMGQPEAFF.

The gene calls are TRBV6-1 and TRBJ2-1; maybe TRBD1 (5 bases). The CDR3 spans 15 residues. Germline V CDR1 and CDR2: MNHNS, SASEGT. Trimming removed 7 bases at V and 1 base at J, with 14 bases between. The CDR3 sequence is CASTLTDSSYNEQFF. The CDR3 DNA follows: TGTGCCAGCACCCTGACAGATTCATCCTACAATGAGCAGTTCTTC.

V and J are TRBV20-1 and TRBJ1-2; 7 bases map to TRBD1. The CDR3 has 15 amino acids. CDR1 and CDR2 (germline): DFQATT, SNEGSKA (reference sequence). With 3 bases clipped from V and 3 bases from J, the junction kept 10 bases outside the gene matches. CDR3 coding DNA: TGCAGTGCTAGTGAGCCCAGGGGGGCGTACTATGGCTACACCTTC. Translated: CSASEPRGAYYGYTF.

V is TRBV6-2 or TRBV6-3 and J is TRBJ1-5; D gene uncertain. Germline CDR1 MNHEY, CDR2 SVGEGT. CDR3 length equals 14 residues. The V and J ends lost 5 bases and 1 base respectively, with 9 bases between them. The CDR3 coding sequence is TGTGCCAGCAGTCAGCTTGACAGCAATCAGCCCCAGCATTTT. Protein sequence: CASSQLDSNQPQHF.

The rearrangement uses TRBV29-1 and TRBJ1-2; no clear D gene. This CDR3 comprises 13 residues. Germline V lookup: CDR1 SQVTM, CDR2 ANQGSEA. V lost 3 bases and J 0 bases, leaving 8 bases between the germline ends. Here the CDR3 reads CSVESTTNYGYTF. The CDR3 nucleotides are TGCAGCGTTGAGTCCACCACTAACTATGGCTACACCTTC.

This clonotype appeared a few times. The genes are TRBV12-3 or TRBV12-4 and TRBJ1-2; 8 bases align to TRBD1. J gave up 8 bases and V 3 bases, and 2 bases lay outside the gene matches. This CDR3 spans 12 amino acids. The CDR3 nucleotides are TGTGCCAGCAGTTTGGACAGGGAAGGCTACACCTTC. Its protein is CASSLDREGYTF.

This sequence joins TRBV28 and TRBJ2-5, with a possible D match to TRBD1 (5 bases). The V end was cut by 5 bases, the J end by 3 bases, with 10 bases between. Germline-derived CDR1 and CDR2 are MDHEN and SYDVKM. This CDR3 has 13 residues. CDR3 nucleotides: TGTGCCAGCAGTCAAGGCAGGGAAGAGACCCAGTACTTC. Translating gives CASSQGREETQYF.

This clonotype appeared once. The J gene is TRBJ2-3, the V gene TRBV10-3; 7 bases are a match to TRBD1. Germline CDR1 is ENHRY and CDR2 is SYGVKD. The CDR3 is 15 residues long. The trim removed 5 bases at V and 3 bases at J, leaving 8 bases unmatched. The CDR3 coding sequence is TGTGCCATCAGTCGCTCGGGACAGAGAACAGATACGCAGTATTTT. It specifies CAISRSGQRTDTQYF.

CDR3 nucleotides: TGTGCCAGCAGTTTAGGGAGGGGCTCCTATAATTCACCCCTCCACTTT. This codes for CASSLGRGSYNSPLHF. The V gene is TRBV27, the J gene TRBJ1-6; tentatively, D is TRBD1 (5 bases). Germline loops: CDR1 MNHEY, CDR2 SMNVEV (reference sequence). The CDR3 covers 16 residues. Trimming shortened V by 2 bases and J by 0 bases, and 8 bases separated the two germline ends.

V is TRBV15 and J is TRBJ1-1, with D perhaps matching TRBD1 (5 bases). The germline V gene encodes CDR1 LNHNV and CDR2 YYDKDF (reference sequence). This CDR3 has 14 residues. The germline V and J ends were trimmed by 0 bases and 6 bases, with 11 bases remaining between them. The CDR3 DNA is TGTGCCACCAGCAGAGATAGGGAGGGGTCTGAAGCTTTCTTT. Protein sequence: CATSRDREGSEAFF.

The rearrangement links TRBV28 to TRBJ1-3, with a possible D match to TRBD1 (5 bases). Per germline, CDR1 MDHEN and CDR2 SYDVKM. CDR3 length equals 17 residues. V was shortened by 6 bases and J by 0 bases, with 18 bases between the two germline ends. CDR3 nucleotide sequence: TGTGCCAGCAGGGGGGTATGGGCAGCTAGCTCTGGAAACACCATATATTTT. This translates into CASRGVWAASSGNTIYF.

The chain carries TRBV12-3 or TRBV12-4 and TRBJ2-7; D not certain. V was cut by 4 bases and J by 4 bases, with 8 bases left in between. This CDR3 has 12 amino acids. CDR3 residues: CASSSASYEQYF. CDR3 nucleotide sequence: TGTGCCAGCAGTTCGGCCAGTTACGAGCAGTACTTC.

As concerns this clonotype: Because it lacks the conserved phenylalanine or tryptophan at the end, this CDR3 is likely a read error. The CDR3 protein is CASSSGGNHQPQHS. In DNA form, the CDR3 reads TGTGCCAGCAGTTCAGGGGGGAACCATCAGCCCCAGCATTCT. The chain combines TRBV2 with TRBJ1-5; 7 bases fit TRBD1. CDR3 size: 14 residues. V shed 5 bases and J 5 bases; nucleotides not matched to a gene: 6. Germline V gene data show CDR1 as SNHLY and CDR2 as FYNNEI.

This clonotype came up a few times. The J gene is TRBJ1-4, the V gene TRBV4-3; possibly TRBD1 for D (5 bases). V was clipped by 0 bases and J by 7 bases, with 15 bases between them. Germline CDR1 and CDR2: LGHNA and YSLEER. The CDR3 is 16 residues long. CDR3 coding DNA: TGCGCCAGCAGCCAAGAGTACAGGTTTACGGGTGAAAAACTGTTTTTT. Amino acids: CASSQEYRFTGEKLFF.